The 15 T cell receptor beta chains reported below all come from one sample, sequenced in a study of cytomegalovirus exposure and HLA in healthy donors. Use of 60 Vbeta and 13 Jbeta primers characterized the PCR. Generated by immunoSEQ multiplex PCR, the TCRdb table keeps only in-frame clones and is missing some. The table includes some 160,000 clones, approximately 80% detected once. The specimen sequenced was PBMCs. Source of these receptors: a man aged 45-65 years in good health and CMV-seropositive.

The chain uses TRBV7-9 and TRBJ1-1, with D maybe TRBD1 (5 bases). The CDR3 is made up of 16 amino acids. The ends were cut back, 3 bases at V and 0 bases at J, with 14 bases in the middle. Germline lookup yields CDR1 SEHNR and CDR2 FQNEAQ (reference sequence). This CDR3 is CASSFLPRTLNTEAFF. The CDR3 DNA reads TGTGCCAGCAGCTTCCTGCCCCGGACATTGAACACTGAAGCTTTCTTT.

Notes on this clone: Other DNA variants within this sample encode the same CDR3. This chain joins TRBV27 and TRBJ1-1; 8 bases line up with TRBD1. From germline, CDR1 is MNHEY and CDR2 SMNVEV (reference sequence). J was trimmed by 3 bases and V by 6 bases; bases with no gene match: 6. This CDR3 comprises 14 residues. CDR3 in amino acids: CASSPGQGYTEAFF. The CDR3 bases are TGTGCCAGCAGCCCAGGACAGGGCTACACTGAAGCTTTCTTT.

V gene TRBV19 combines with J gene TRBJ2-7; 9 bases are shared with TRBD1. CDR3 length: 14 residues. The ends lost 4 bases at V and 3 bases at J; junction bases unmatched: 4. The germline gives CDR1 LNHDA, CDR2 SQIVND (reference sequence). The CDR3: CASSTGTGIYEQYF. CDR3 bases: TGTGCCAGTAGTACCGGGACAGGGATCTACGAGCAGTACTTC. The whole variable domain, remainder taken from reference TRBV19 and TRBJ2-7, is DGGITQSPKYLFRKEGQNVTLSCEQNLNHDAMYWYRQDPGQGLRLIYYSQIVNDFQKGDIAEGYSVSREKKESFPLTVTSAQKNPTAFYLCASSTGTGIYEQYFGPGTRLTVT.

In its sample, this clone was seen a few times. The rearrangement uses TRBV29-1 and TRBJ2-3; tentative D call: TRBD1 (5 bases). This CDR3 spans 12 amino acids. The germline V gene has CDR1 SQVTM and CDR2 ANQGSEA. The V and J ends lost 7 bases and 2 bases respectively, with 10 bases between them. The CDR3 loop is CSGTRDTDTQYF. The CDR3, as DNA: TGCAGCGGGACAAGGGACACAGATACGCAGTATTTT.

This clone appeared once. This sequence joins TRBV7-9 and TRBJ2-7; tentatively, D is TRBD2 (7 bases). Germline CDR1 and CDR2: SEHNR and FQNEAQ (reference sequence). The CDR3 is made up of 14 amino acids. V lost 5 bases to trimming and J lost 3 bases, with 14 bases between them. The CDR3 is CASSPGGPDYEQYF. The CDR3 nucleotides read TGTGCCAGCAGCCCGGGGGGCCCGGACTACGAGCAGTACTTC.

The gene calls are TRBV5-1 and TRBJ2-1, with D possibly matching TRBD2 (6 bases). The germline gives CDR1 SGHRS, CDR2 YFSETQ. V was clipped by 2 bases and J by 3 bases, with 15 bases between them. This CDR3 has 16 residues. The CDR3 DNA sequence: TGCGCCAGCAGCTTACGGCGGGGAACTCTCTACAATGAGCAGTTCTTC. Translating it yields CASSLRRGTLYNEQFF. The full variable domain, its missing parts supplied by reference TRBV5-1 and TRBJ2-1, is KAGVTQTPRYLIKTRGQQVTLSCSPISGHRSVSWYQQTPGQGLQFLFEYFSETQRNKGNFPGRFSGRQFSNSRSEMNVSTLELGDSALYLCASSLRRGTLYNEQFFGPGTRLTVL.

V and J are TRBV27 and TRBJ2-3; D unclear. CDR3 length: 12 residues. The V and J ends lost 6 bases and 2 bases respectively, with 6 bases between them. Germline assignment: CDR1 MNHEY and CDR2 SMNVEV (reference sequence). The CDR3 reads CASSVPTDTQYF. The CDR3 coding sequence is TGTGCCAGCAGCGTTCCCACAGATACGCAGTATTTT.

This chain uses TRBV4-3 with TRBJ2-1; possible D gene TRBD1, 6 bases. CDR1 and CDR2 from the germline V gene are LGHNA and YSLEER. V lost 5 bases, J lost 2 bases, and 19 bases lay in between. The CDR3 totals 17 residues. The DNA of the CDR3 is TGCGCCAGCAGCTATTCCGTGGGGACACTTACCTACAATGAGCAGTTCTTC. It yields the protein CASSYSVGTLTYNEQFF.

This clone was recorded only once. This chain joins TRBV15 and TRBJ1-5; D possibly corresponds to TRBD1 (5 bases). The CDR3 consists of 14 residues. Trimming took off 6 bases at V and 5 bases at J, with 14 bases between the two ends. CDR1 is LNHNV, CDR2 YYDKDF, per germline (reference sequence). The CDR3 reads CATRDIGADQPQHF. The CDR3 nucleotides read TGTGCCACCAGAGACATAGGGGCCGATCAGCCCCAGCATTTT. Based on the CDR3 plus reference TRBV15 and TRBJ1-5, the full variable domain is DAMVIQNPRYQVTQFGKPVTLSCSQTLNHNVMYWYQQKSSQAPKLLFHYYDKDFNNEADTPDNFQSRRPNTSFCFLDIRSPGLGDTAMYLCATRDIGADQPQHFGDGTRLSIL.

This chain connects TRBV20-1 to TRBJ2-3; perhaps TRBD1 as D (6 bases). This CDR3 contains 11 residues. The germline V gene has CDR1 DFQATT and CDR2 SNEGSKA (reference sequence). The V gene lost 4 bases and the J gene lost 8 bases, with 10 bases spanning the gap. The CDR3 is CSATQGSTQYF. The CDR3 DNA follows: TGCAGTGCTACGCAGGGGAGTACGCAGTATTTT.

This clone came up a few times. Here the CDR3 reads CASSRSRTLSYNEQFF. The CDR3, as DNA: TGCGCCAGCAGCCGATCGAGGACACTGTCCTACAATGAGCAGTTCTTC. The chain joins TRBV4-3 to TRBJ2-1, with a weak D call TRBD1 (5 bases). The germline gives CDR1 LGHNA, CDR2 YSLEER. This CDR3 contains 16 residues. The V end lost 4 bases, the J end lost 1 base, and 14 bases lay between the germline ends.

On this clone itself: One junction end disagrees with the germline gene, perhaps due to a read error. This chain uses TRBV7-7 with TRBJ2-5; 9 nucleotides line up with TRBD2. The V gene's germline CDR1 is SSHAT and CDR2 FNYEAQ (reference sequence). The length of the CDR3 is 16 residues. The CDR3: CASSLVRGGLQETQYF. CDR3 bases: TGTGCTAGCAGCTTAGTGCGGGGGGGCCTTCAAGAGACCCAGTACTTC.

The chain couples TRBV25-1 to TRBJ1-1, with TRBD1 as a possible D gene (6 bases). The CDR3 loop spans 14 amino acids. Germline V gene sequence: CDR1 MGHDK, CDR2 SYGVNS. V was shortened by 3 bases and J by 3 bases, with 11 bases between the two germline ends. The CDR3 spells CASSDPQGYTEAFF. In DNA form, the CDR3 reads TGTGCCAGCAGTGATCCACAGGGCTACACTGAAGCTTTCTTT.

The chain recombines TRBV4-3 with TRBJ2-5; possible D gene TRBD1, 5 bases. CDR3 length equals 15 residues. Germline values: CDR1 LGHNA, CDR2 YSLEER. Trimming took 0 bases from V and 2 from J, leaving 10 bases between them. The CDR3 spells CASSQDQPGQETQYF. The CDR3 coding sequence is TGCGCCAGCAGCCAAGATCAGCCAGGGCAAGAGACCCAGTACTTC.

The chain couples TRBV5-6 to TRBJ1-1, with no clear D. V was trimmed by 0 bases and J by 1 base, leaving 10 bases between them. Per germline, CDR1 SGHDT and CDR2 YYEEEE. The CDR3 extends over 15 amino acids. The CDR3 DNA sequence: TGTGCCAGCAGCTTGGTCGGGAGTTCGAACACTGAAGCTTTCTTT. Amino acid sequence: CASSLVGSSNTEAFF.